The sequence of this T cell receptor beta chain was determined in a study of blood T cell repertoires in COVID-19. Study at large: The United States, Italy and Spain provided the acute and convalescent COVID-19 samples.

Only in-frame clones appear in the TCRdb table, and some are missing; sequencing was by immunoSEQ multiplex PCR. Altogether about 240,000 clones are present, around 90% being singletons, with the ten largest covering under 0.95%. Germline loops: CDR1 SGHKS, CDR2 YYEKEE (reference sequence). Trimming cost V 4 bases and J 5 bases; bases outside gene matches: 8. The CDR3 has 14 amino acids. The chain combines TRBV5-5 with TRBJ1-1; TRBD1 aligns across 7 bases. The sequenced material came from peripheral blood. The TCR originated in a woman in her thirties with acute or convalescent COVID-19. The CDR3 region is CASSRDSYQTEAFF. The CDR3 DNA is TGTGCCAGCAGCCGGGACAGCTATCAAACTGAAGCTTTCTTT. Looking up the rest from reference TRBV5-5 and TRBJ1-1 gives the full variable domain: DAGVTQSPTHLIKTRGQQVTLRCSPISGHKSVSWYQQVLGQGPQFIFQYYEKEERGRGNFPDRFSARQFPNYSSELNVNALLLGDSALYLCASSRDSYQTEAFFGQGTRLTVV.